This T cell receptor (beta chain) was identified in a study of blood T cell repertoires in COVID-19. About the research overall: Material from acute and convalescent COVID-19 was sourced from the United States, Italy and Spain. Sample material is recorded as cDNA or gDNA derived from T cells, B-cell-depleted T cells, or PBMCs.

In the study's own analysis: Reference gene primer amplification in the assay estimated nucleated cell counts. Libraries were prepared by immunoSEQ multiplex PCR; TCRdb keeps only in-frame clonotypes and omits some of them. The V and J calls and the clone size are those of that table, but D and trimming were determined from the DNA. The data show 150,000 to 200,000 clones, less than 90% seen once. The V gene's germline CDR1 is SGHTA and CDR2 FQGNSA. This CDR3 comprises 13 residues. V shed 3 bases and J shed 4 bases, with 10 bases lying between them. The sequenced sample consisted of peripheral blood. This clonotype was sampled from a man aged 65 to 85 with active or convalescent COVID-19. The genes are TRBV7-2 and TRBJ2-7, with a tentative D call TRBD2 (5 bases). The CDR3 nucleotides are TGTGCCAGCAGCTTCCATGGGGAGTACGAGCAGTACTTC. As protein: CASSFHGEYEQYF.